This paragraph covers one T cell receptor (beta chain) sequence. What it binds is unknown. There are 12 residues in the CDR3. Trimming left V 6 bases short and J 9 bases short, with 12 bases between. CDR1 is MNHEY and CDR2 is SVGAGI in the germline V gene. The record originates from a study of Ad26.COV2.S vaccination and SARS-CoV-2 variants. Findings of the study overall: CD8+ and CD4+ T cells specific for spike reportedly responded with substantial breadth after vaccination. Vaccine recipients surpassed placebo recipients in spike-specific TCR breadth.

Treatment reported: over 15 received Ad26.COV2.S at low or high dose, single or two shots; about 5 received placebo; per-sample allocation not given. At day 63 after the first vaccine or placebo injection, samples were drawn. Assay: immunoSEQ multiplex PCR; the TCRdb copy retains only in-frame clones and omits some. The sample records 350,000 to 400,000 clones, 70% to 90% being singletons. This clonotype was obtained from a person between 18 and 65 years old who received the Ad26.COV2.S COVID-19 vaccine or a placebo. This chain joins TRBV6-5 and TRBJ2-1, with D possibly TRBD2 on 5 matching bases. The source material was peripheral blood, sampled in a trial of Ad26.COV2.S vaccine versus placebo. In DNA form, the CDR3 reads TGTGCCAGCAGGAACGCGAGGGTTGAGCAGTTCTTC. This translates into CASRNARVEQFF.